Shown below are 18 T cell receptor beta chains from a single sample sequenced in a study of blood T cell repertoires in COVID-19. Here immunoSEQ multiplex PCR was the method, and the copy in TCRdb shows in-frame clones only, minus some. This repertoire shows about 110,000 clones, 85% to 95% found once; its top ten account for 1% to 1.5%. Material: peripheral blood. These receptors were obtained from a woman in her twenties or thirties with acute or convalescent COVID-19.

J is TRBJ2-7 and V is TRBV13, with 9 bases aligning to TRBD2. Germline values: CDR1 PRHDT, CDR2 FYEKMQ (reference sequence). CDR3 size: 16 residues. V dropped 5 bases and J dropped 3; count of bases not matched to a gene: 11. CDR3: CASSPRLAEDVYEQYF. The CDR3 region has the DNA TGTGCCAGCAGCCCCCGACTAGCGGAAGACGTCTACGAGCAGTACTTC.

In this sample, this clone turned up once. The chain employs TRBV2 and TRBJ2-5; D might be TRBD2 (5 bases). This CDR3 is 15 amino acids long. Germline assignment: CDR1 SNHLY and CDR2 FYNNEI. Trimming left V 7 bases short and J 2 bases short, with 17 bases between. The DNA of the CDR3 is TGTGCCAGCATCTTCCTAGCAGTGAATCAAGAGACCCAGTACTTC. Protein product: CASIFLAVNQETQYF.

The V call is TRBV29-1, the J call TRBJ2-7; TRBD2 aligns across 9 bases. The V gene end was trimmed by 5 bases and the J gene end by 2 bases; junction bases not matched to a gene: 1. In germline, CDR1 is SQVTM, CDR2 ANQGSEA. The CDR3 consists of 12 residues. The CDR3 bases are TGCAGCGTTCTAGCGGGAACCTACGAGCAGTACTTC. It specifies CSVLAGTYEQYF.

By share of the sample, this clone is medium-sized. The chain employs TRBV30 and TRBJ2-3; weak D call: TRBD1 (5 bases). CDR1 is GTSNPN and CDR2 is SVGIG in the germline V gene (reference sequence). The germline V and J ends were trimmed by 0 bases and 1 base, with 8 bases remaining between them. The CDR3 runs to 14 residues. The CDR3 loop is CAWSVGAGTDTQYF. The DNA of the CDR3 is TGTGCCTGGAGTGTAGGGGCCGGCACAGATACGCAGTATTTT.

The J gene is TRBJ2-7, the V gene TRBV28; 13 positions match TRBD2. The length of the CDR3 is 17 residues. Germline V lookup: CDR1 MDHEN, CDR2 SYDVKM. Germline trimming cut 1 base from V and 4 bases from J; bases unmatched to any gene: 7. The CDR3 DNA reads as TGTGCCAGCAGTTTATTTTCGGGACTAGCGGGACGTTACGAGCAGTACTTC. This codes for CASSLFSGLAGRYEQYF.

This rearrangement joins TRBV19 to TRBJ1-4, with 8 bases fitting TRBD1. The V and J ends lost 7 bases and 10 bases, in that order; junction bases with no gene match: 14. The germline V gene has CDR1 LNHDA and CDR2 SQIVND (reference sequence). The CDR3 totals 15 residues. CDR3 in DNA: TGTGCCAGTACCATCCAACAGGGGGTTTCGGCAAAACTGTTTTTT. This sequence encodes CASTIQQGVSAKLFF.

This sequence joins TRBV3-1 (or the pseudogene TRBV3-2) and TRBJ1-1; no definite D call. CDR3 length equals 12 residues. CDR1 and CDR2 (germline): LGHDT, YNNKEL (reference sequence). V was cut by 1 base and J by 11 bases, with 11 bases left in between. CDR3 DNA: TGTGCCAGCAGCCAAGGAAGGTTGGAGGCTTTCTTT. This translates into CASSQGRLEAFF.

The CDR3 sequence is CASSELAGTGELFF. In DNA, the CDR3 is TGTGCCAGCAGTGAACTAGCGGGAACCGGGGAGCTGTTTTTT. The chain is built from TRBV6-4 and TRBJ2-2, with TRBD2 matching over 10 bases. V was pared by 3 bases and J by 5 bases, with 0 bases of the junction left unmatched. The CDR3 has 14 amino acids. Germline assignment: CDR1 MRHNA and CDR2 SNTAGT.

This clone was seen only once. The chain couples TRBV10-3 to TRBJ2-7; D may be TRBD1 (6 bases). The CDR3 covers 14 residues. Germline V gene lookup returns CDR1 ENHRY and CDR2 SYGVKD. The V and J ends lost 3 bases and 4 bases respectively, with 13 bases between them. CDR3 coding DNA: TGTGCCATCAGTGAAGAAGGCAGGGGTTACGAGCAGTACTTC. Translating it yields CAISEEGRGYEQYF.

The V gene is TRBV4-1, the J gene TRBJ1-2; the D is unclear. Germline V gene data show CDR1 as MGHRA and CDR2 as YSYEKL. This CDR3 is built from 14 residues. With 1 base removed from V and 2 bases from J, the gap between germline ends came to 8 bases. CDR3 nucleotide sequence: TGCGCCAGCAGCCAAGGAGTACGGAACTATGGCTACACCTTC. This codes for CASSQGVRNYGYTF.

The CDR3 loop is CAIKLAGEGAGELFF. CDR3 nucleotide sequence: TGTGCCATCAAACTAGCGGGAGAGGGCGCCGGGGAGCTGTTTTTT. The chain links TRBV10-3 to TRBJ2-2, with 11 bases identical to TRBD2. Germline lookup yields CDR1 ENHRY and CDR2 SYGVKD. The CDR3 length is 15 residues. V dropped 7 bases and J dropped 6; count of bases not matched to a gene: 7.

The chain couples TRBV27 to TRBJ2-6, with 9 bases lining up with TRBD1. V shed 5 bases, J shed 3 bases, and the junction held 5 bases outside the gene matches. CDR3 length: 16 residues. The germline gives CDR1 MNHEY, CDR2 SMNVEV (reference sequence). The CDR3 protein is CASSRDRDYGANVLTF. The CDR3 DNA follows: TGTGCCAGCAGTCGGGACAGGGACTATGGGGCCAACGTCCTGACTTTC. Complete variable domain (other parts from reference TRBV27 and TRBJ2-6): EAQVTQNPRYLITVTGKKLTVTCSQNMNHEYMSWYRQDPGLGLRQIYYSMNVEVTDKGDVPEGYKVSRKEKRNFPLILESPSPNQTSLYFCASSRDRDYGANVLTFGAGSRLTVL.

This chain connects TRBV9 to TRBJ1-3, with a possible D match to TRBD1 (6 bases). The CDR3 runs 14 residues. Germline V lookup: CDR1 SGDLS, CDR2 YYNGEE. The V end was cut by 3 bases, the J end by 3 bases, with 10 bases between. The CDR3 here is CASSGGGFGNTIYF. CDR3 sequence (DNA): TGTGCCAGCAGCGGAGGGGGTTTTGGAAACACCATATATTTT.

The rearrangement links TRBV29-1 to TRBJ2-5; 15 bases are a match to TRBD2. The CDR3 runs to 14 residues. The germline V gene encodes CDR1 SQVTM and CDR2 ANQGSEA. Trimming removed 6 bases from V and 5 bases from J; junction bases left unmatched: 4. CDR3 residues: CSVDGTSGGETQYF. CDR3 nucleotide sequence: TGCAGCGTAGACGGGACTAGCGGGGGGGAGACCCAGTACTTC.

The J gene is TRBJ2-3, the V gene TRBV27; TRBD1 matches at 10 bases. Germline-derived CDR1 and CDR2 are MNHEY and SMNVEV (reference sequence). The junction had 9 bases not matched to a gene; V was cut back by 6 bases and J by 3 bases. The CDR3 loop spans 16 amino acids. The CDR3 loop is CASRFLGQGVTDTQYF. DNA for the CDR3: TGTGCCAGCAGATTCCTAGGACAGGGGGTGACAGATACGCAGTATTTT.

The V call is TRBV27, the J call TRBJ1-5, with a tentative D call TRBD1 (5 bases). CDR3 length equals 16 residues. With 1 base removed from V and 1 base from J, the gap between germline ends came to 11 bases. The V gene's germline CDR1 is MNHEY and CDR2 SMNVEV (reference sequence). The CDR3 region has the DNA TGTGCCAGCAGTTTATTGGCAGGGTGGAGCAATCAGCCCCAGCATTTT. Translating gives CASSLLAGWSNQPQHF.

V is TRBV5-5 and J is TRBJ1-4, with 8 positions matching TRBD1. The CDR3 is made up of 14 amino acids. Germline lookup yields CDR1 SGHKS and CDR2 YYEKEE (reference sequence). Unmatched junction bases numbered 5, after V lost 2 bases and J lost 8 bases. The CDR3 protein is CASSLPGGDEKLFF. In nucleotides, the CDR3 is TGTGCCAGCAGCTTACCAGGGGGCGACGAAAAACTGTTTTTT.

The CDR3 protein is CASSPGSGSGHEQYF. DNA for the CDR3: TGTGCCAGCAGCCCTGGTAGCGGGAGTGGGCACGAGCAGTACTTC. The chain joins TRBV28 to TRBJ2-7; TRBD2 matches 9 bases. This CDR3 comprises 15 residues. The junction had 11 bases not matched to a gene; V was cut back by 6 bases and J by 5 bases. CDR1 is MDHEN and CDR2 is SYDVKM in the germline V gene.